Listed below are T cell receptor beta chains from one sample, sequenced in a study of beta chain features in type 1 diabetes. The method was immunoSEQ multiplex PCR; TCRdb's version includes in-frame clones alone and lacks a portion of them. The table lists over 600,000 clones, around 12% of them singletons. The specimen was naive CD4+ T cells from blood. These receptors were collected from a man aged 25-40 years with type 1 diabetes. Each CDR3 is given with its conserved first and last residue. A D gene is named only where the DNA matches it firmly. Clone size is shown for a subset of rows, as once, few, many or a class of expanded clone.

>NA|NA|TRBJ2-6|TRBV27
TGTGCCAGCAGTTTAAGGTCAGGACATAGCTCTGGGGCCAACGTCCTGACTTTC
CASSLRSGHSSGANVLTF
>few|NA|TRBJ2-3|TRBV2
TGTGCCAGCACCGCGGAGGTGACAGATACGCAGTATTTT
CASTAEVTDTQYF
>NA|NA|TRBJ1-5|TRBV6-5
TGTGCCAGCAGTTACTCGGCCGATCAGCCCCAGCATTTT
CASSYSADQPQHF
>NA|NA|TRBJ2-1|TRBV7-8
TGTGCCAGCAGCTTTAACAGGGACAATGAGCAGTTCTTC
CASSFNRDNEQFF
>few|NA|TRBJ1-2|TRBV9
TGTGCCAGCAGCGTAGGGCCCATCGACAGGTCTAACTATGGCTACACCTTC
CASSVGPIDRSNYGYTF
>few|NA|TRBJ1-2|TRBV5-4
TGTGCCAGCAGGGTCGGAGCGGGAGGCTACACCTTC
CASRVGAGGYTF
>NA|NA|TRBJ2-3|TRBV5-1
TGCGCCAGCAGCTTGTCCGCGGCTCGGGATACGCAGTATTTT
CASSLSAARDTQYF
>few|NA|TRBJ2-3|TRBV4-3
TGCGCCAGCAGCCAAGATACTAGCACAGATACGCAGTATTTT
CASSQDTSTDTQYF
>NA|TRBD2|TRBJ2-7|TRBV6-5
TGTGCCAGCAGGTGGACTAGCGCGAGCTCCTACGAGCAGTACTTC
CASRWTSASSYEQYF
>NA|TRBD1|TRBJ1-2|TRBV15
TGTGCCACCAGCGTACGACAGGGCGATAGTTCCAACTATGGCTACACCTTC
CATSVRQGDSSNYGYTF
>NA|TRBD1|TRBJ2-6|TRBV29-1
TGCAGCGTTGCCGTACAGGGGGCGCCAGGGGCCAACGTCCTGACTTTC
CSVAVQGAPGANVLTF
>NA|TRBD1|TRBJ2-7|TRBV28
TGTGCCAGCAGTTTAGGAAGGACAGGGGCTACTTACGAGCAGTACTTC
CASSLGRTGATYEQYF
>NA|NA|TRBJ2-7|TRBV5-1
TGCGCCAGCAGCTTGACAGGGTTCCACGAGCAGTACTTC
CASSLTGFHEQYF
>NA|NA|TRBJ1-6|TRBV19
TGTGCCGCCCGGGCCTCGTCCAATTCACCCCTCCACTTT
CAARASSNSPLHF
>few|TRBD2|TRBJ2-3|TRBV10-2
TGCGCCAGTCTAGCGGGGGGCGAAGATACGCAGTATTTT
CASLAGGEDTQYF
>few|NA|TRBJ1-1|TRBV5-4
TGTGCCAGCAGCTCGGGCATGAACACTGAAGCTTTCTTT
CASSSGMNTEAFF
>few|NA|TRBJ2-5|TRBV7-2
TGTGCCAGCAGCCGAACCGGGGACACCTTGGAGACCCAGTACTTC
CASSRTGDTLETQYF